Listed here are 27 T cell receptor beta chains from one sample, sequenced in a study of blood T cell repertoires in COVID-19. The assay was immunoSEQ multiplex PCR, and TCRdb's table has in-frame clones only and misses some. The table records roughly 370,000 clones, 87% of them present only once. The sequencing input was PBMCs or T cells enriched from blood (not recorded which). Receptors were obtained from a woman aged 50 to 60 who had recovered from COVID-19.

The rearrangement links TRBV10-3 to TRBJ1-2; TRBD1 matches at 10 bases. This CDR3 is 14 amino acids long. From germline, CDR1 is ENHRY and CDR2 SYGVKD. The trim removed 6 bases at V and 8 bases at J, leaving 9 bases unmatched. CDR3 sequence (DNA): TGTGCCATCAGGGCCGAGACAGGGGGCGGAGGCTACACCTTC. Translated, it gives CAIRAETGGGGYTF.

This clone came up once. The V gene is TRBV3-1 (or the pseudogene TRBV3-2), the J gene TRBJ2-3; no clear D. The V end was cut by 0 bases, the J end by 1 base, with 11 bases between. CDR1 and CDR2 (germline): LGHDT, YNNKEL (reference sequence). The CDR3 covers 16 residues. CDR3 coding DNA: TGTGCCAGCAGCCAAGACTTTCGGGTGGGCACAGATACGCAGTATTTT. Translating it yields CASSQDFRVGTDTQYF.

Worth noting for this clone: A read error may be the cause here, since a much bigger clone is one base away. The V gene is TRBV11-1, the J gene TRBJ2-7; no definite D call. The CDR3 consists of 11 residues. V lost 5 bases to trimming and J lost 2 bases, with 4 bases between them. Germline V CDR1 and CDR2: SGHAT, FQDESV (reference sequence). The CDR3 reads CASSTAYEQYF. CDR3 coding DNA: TGTGCCAGCAGCACAGCCTACGAGCAGTACTTC.

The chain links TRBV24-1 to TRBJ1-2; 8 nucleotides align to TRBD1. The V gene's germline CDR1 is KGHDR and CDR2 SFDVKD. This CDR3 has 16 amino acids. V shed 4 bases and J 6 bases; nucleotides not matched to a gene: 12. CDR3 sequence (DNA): TGTGCCACCAGTGAGGTTGGGGGGGACAGGATAGATGGCTACACCTTC. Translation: CATSEVGGDRIDGYTF.

CDR3 in amino acids: CATSEDNRDGYTF. The CDR3 DNA is TGTGCCACCAGTGAGGATAACAGGGATGGCTACACCTTC. The chain couples TRBV24-1 to TRBJ1-2, with a weak D call TRBD1 (6 bases). This CDR3 has 13 residues. The ends were cut back, 4 bases at V and 6 bases at J, with 11 bases in the middle. CDR1 and CDR2 (germline): KGHDR, SFDVKD.

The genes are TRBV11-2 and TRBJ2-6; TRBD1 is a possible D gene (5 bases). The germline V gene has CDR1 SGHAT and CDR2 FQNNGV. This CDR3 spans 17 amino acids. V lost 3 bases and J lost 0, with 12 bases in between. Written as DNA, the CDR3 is TGTGCCAGCAGCTTCCAGGGCTTAAGCTCTGGGGCCAACGTCCTGACTTTC. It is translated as CASSFQGLSSGANVLTF.

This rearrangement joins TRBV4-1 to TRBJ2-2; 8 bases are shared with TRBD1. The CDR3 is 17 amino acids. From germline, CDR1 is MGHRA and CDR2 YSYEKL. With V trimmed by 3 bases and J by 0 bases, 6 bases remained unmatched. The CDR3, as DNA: TGCGCCAGCAGCCAGGGAGCGACAGGGGCGAACACCGGGGAGCTGTTTTTT. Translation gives CASSQGATGANTGELFF.

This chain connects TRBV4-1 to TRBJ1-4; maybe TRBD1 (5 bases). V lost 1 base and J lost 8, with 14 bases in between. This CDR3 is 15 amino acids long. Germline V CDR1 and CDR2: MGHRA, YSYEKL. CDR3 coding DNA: TGCGCCAGCAGCCAAGGCGGGGGGGTCGGGGAAAAACTGTTTTTT. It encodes CASSQGGGVGEKLFF.

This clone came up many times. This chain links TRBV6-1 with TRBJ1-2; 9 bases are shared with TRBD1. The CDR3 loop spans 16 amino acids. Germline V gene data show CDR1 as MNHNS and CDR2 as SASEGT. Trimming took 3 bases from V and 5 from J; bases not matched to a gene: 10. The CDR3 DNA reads TGTGCCAGCAGTGATTTACCGGGACAGGGTACTTATGGCTACACCTTC. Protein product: CASSDLPGQGTYGYTF.

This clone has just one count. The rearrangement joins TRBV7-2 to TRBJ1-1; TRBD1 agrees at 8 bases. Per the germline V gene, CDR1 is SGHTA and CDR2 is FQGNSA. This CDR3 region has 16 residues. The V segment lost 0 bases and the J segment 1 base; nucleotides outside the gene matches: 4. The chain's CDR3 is CASSLAQGASNTEAFF. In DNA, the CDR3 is TGTGCCAGCAGCTTAGCGCAGGGGGCTTCGAACACTGAAGCTTTCTTT. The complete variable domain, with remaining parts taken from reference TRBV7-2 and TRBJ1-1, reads GAGVSQSPSNKVTEKGKDVELRCDPISGHTALYWYRQSLGQGLEFLIYFQGNSAPDKSGLPSDRFSAERTGGSVSTLTIQRTQQEDSAVYLCASSLAQGASNTEAFFGQGTRLTVV.

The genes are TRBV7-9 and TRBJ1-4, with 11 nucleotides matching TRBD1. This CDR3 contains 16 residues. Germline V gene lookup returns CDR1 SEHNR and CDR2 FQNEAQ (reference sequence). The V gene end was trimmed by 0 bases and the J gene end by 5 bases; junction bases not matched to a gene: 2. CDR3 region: CASSLARDRGNEKLFF. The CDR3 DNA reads TGTGCCAGCAGCTTAGCCAGGGACAGGGGGAATGAAAAACTGTTTTTT.

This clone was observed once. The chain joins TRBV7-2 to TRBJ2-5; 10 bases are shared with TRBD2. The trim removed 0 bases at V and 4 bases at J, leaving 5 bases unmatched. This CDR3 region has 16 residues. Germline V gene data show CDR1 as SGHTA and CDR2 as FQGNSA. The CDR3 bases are TGTGCCAGCAGCTTAGCAGCGGGGGGGCTTGTAGAGACCCAGTACTTC. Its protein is CASSLAAGGLVETQYF.

Here the CDR3 reads CASSRRDTQYF. DNA of the CDR3: TGTGCCAGCAGTAGGAGAGATACGCAGTATTTT. The chain combines TRBV28 with TRBJ2-3; D gene uncertain. CDR1 and CDR2 from the germline V gene are MDHEN and SYDVKM. There are 11 residues in the CDR3. V dropped 5 bases and J dropped 5 bases, with 5 bases sitting between them. The complete variable domain, with remaining parts taken from reference TRBV28 and TRBJ2-3, reads DVKVTQSSRYLVKRTGEKVFLECVQDMDHENMFWYRQDPGLGLRLIYFSYDVKMKEKGDIPEGYSVSREKKERFSLILESASTNQTSMYLCASSRRDTQYFGPGTRLTVL.

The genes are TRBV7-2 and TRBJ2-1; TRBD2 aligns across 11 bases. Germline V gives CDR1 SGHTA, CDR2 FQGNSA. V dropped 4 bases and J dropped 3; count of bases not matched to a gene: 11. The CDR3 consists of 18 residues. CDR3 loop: CASSSRGPGLAVYNEQFF. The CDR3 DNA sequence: TGTGCCAGCAGCTCGAGGGGACCGGGACTAGCGGTCTACAATGAGCAGTTCTTC. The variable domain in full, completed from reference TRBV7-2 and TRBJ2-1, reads GAGVSQSPSNKVTEKGKDVELRCDPISGHTALYWYRQSLGQGLEFLIYFQGNSAPDKSGLPSDRFSAERTGGSVSTLTIQRTQQEDSAVYLCASSSRGPGLAVYNEQFFGPGTRLTVL.

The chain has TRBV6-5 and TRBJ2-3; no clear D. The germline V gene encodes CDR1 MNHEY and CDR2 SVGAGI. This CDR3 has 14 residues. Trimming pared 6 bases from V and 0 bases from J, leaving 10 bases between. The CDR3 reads CASSGDPSTDTQYF. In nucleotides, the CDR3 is TGTGCCAGCAGCGGTGATCCTAGCACAGATACGCAGTATTTT.

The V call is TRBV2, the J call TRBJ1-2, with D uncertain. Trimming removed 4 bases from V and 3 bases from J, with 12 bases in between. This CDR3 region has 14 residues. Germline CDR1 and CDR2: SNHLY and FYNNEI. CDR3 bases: TGTGCCAGCAGTGGACCTGCAGGCGACTATGGCTACACCTTC. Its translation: CASSGPAGDYGYTF.

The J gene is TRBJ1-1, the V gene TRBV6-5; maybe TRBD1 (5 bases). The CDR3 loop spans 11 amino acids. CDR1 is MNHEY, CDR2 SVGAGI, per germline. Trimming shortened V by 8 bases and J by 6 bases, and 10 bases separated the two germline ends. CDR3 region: CASAQGAEAFF. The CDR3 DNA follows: TGTGCCAGCGCCCAGGGTGCTGAAGCTTTCTTT.

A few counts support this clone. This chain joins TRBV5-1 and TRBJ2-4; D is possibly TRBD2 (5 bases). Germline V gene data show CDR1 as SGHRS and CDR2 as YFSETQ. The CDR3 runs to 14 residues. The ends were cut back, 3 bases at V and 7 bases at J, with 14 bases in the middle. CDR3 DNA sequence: TGCGCCAGCAGCTCCGAGGGCTTGGGGAACATTCAGTACTTC. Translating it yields CASSSEGLGNIQYF.

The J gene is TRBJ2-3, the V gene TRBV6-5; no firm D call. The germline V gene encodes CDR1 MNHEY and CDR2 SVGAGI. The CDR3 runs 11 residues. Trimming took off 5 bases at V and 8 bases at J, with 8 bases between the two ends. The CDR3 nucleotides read TGTGCCAGCAGTCGCGGTTTTACGCAGTATTTT. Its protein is CASSRGFTQYF.

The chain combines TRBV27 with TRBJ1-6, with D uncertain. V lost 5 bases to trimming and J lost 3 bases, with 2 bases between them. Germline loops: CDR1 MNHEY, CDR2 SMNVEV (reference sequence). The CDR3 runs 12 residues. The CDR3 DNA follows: TGTGCCAGCAGTCTCTATAATTCACCCCTCCACTTT. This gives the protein CASSLYNSPLHF.

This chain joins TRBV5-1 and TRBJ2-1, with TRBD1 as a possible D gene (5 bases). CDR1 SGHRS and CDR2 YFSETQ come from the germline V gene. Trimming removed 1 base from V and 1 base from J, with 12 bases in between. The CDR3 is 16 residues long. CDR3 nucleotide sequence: TGCGCCAGCAGCTTGTTGTTTCAGGGTTCCTACAATGAGCAGTTCTTC. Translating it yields CASSLLFQGSYNEQFF.

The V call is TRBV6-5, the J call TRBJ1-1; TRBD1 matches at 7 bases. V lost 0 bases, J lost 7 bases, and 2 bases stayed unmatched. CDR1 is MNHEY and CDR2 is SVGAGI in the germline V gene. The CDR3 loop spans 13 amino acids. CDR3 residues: CASSYSGTVEAFF. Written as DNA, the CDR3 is TGTGCCAGCAGTTACTCCGGGACAGTTGAAGCTTTCTTT.

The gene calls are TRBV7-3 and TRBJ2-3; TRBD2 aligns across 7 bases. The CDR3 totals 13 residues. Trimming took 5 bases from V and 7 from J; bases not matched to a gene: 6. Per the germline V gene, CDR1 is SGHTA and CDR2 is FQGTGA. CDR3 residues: CASSPGLTNTQYF. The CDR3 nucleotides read TGTGCCAGCAGCCCGGGACTAACAAATACGCAGTATTTT.

Written as DNA, the CDR3 is TGTGCCAGCAGCACCCCGTGGGGGGAGAGCGAAGAGACCCAGTACTTC. Residues: CASSTPWGESEETQYF. The J gene is TRBJ2-5, the V gene TRBV7-9; a weak D match, TRBD2 (6 bases). V was cut by 5 bases and J by 3 bases, with 19 bases left in between. The CDR3 contains 16 residues. CDR1 is SEHNR and CDR2 is FQNEAQ in the germline V gene (reference sequence).

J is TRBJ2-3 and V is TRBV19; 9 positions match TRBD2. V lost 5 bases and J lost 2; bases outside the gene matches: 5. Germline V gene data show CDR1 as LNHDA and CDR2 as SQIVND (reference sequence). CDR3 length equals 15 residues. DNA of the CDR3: TGTGCCAGTAGTCTGGGACTAGCCGACACAGATACGCAGTATTTT. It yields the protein CASSLGLADTDTQYF.

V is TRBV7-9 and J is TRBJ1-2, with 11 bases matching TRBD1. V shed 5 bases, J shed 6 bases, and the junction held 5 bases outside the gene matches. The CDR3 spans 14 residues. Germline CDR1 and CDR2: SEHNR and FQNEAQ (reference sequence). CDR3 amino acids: CASSGTGGYNGYTF. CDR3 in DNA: TGTGCCAGCAGCGGGACAGGGGGGTATAATGGCTACACCTTC.

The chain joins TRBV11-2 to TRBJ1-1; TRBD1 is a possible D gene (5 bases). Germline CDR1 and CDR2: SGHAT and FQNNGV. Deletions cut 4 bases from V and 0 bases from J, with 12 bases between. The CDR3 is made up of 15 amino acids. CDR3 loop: CASSSGQGMNTEAFF. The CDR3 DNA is TGTGCCAGCAGCTCAGGACAAGGTATGAACACTGAAGCTTTCTTT.